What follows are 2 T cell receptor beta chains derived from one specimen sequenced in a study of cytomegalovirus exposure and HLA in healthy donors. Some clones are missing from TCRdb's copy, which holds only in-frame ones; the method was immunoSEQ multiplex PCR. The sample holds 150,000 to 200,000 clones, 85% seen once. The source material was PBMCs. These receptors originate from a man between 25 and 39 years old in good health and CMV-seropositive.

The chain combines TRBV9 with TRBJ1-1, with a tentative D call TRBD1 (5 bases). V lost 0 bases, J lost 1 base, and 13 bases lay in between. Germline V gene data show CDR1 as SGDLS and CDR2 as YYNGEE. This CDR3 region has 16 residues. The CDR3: CASSVDGGTTNTEAFF. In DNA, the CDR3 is TGTGCCAGCAGCGTAGATGGAGGGACTACGAACACTGAAGCTTTCTTT.

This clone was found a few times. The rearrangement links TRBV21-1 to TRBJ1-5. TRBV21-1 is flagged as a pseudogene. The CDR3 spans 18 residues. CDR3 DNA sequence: TGTGCCAGCAGCAAAGCGCATCGGGTAGGGAGGAGCAATCAGCCCCAGCATTTT. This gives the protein CASSKAHRVGRSNQPQHF.